Listed here are 27 T cell receptor beta chains from one sample, sequenced in a study of blood T cell repertoires in COVID-19. The protocol was immunoSEQ multiplex PCR, while the TCRdb copy is restricted to in-frame clones and leaves out a portion. The data hold about 140,000 clones, with roughly 80% observed a single time. Sequenced sample: peripheral blood. Receptors originate from a woman between 50 and 59 years old with active or convalescent COVID-19.

The chain combines TRBV7-2 with TRBJ2-5; 11 bases agree with TRBD2. The J call is in doubt because the DNA end fits TRBJ2-7 better. Germline V gene data show CDR1 as SGHTA and CDR2 as FQGNSA. There are 16 residues in the CDR3. The CDR3 nucleotides are TGTGCCAGCAGCACGGGACTAGCGGCCTACTCCTACGAGCAGTACTTC. Encoded protein: CASSTGLAAYSYEQYF.

The rearrangement links TRBV27 to TRBJ2-1; possibly TRBD1 for D (6 bases). Germline V gene lookup returns CDR1 MNHEY and CDR2 SMNVEV (reference sequence). The V gene lost 2 bases and the J gene lost 6 bases, with 11 bases spanning the gap. This CDR3 region has 14 residues. The CDR3 DNA reads TGTGCCAGCAGTTTAGGTCAGGGGTTCAATGAGCAGTTCTTC. This codes for CASSLGQGFNEQFF.

This chain links TRBV4-2 with TRBJ1-1; D is possibly TRBD1 (6 bases). Germline V gene data show CDR1 as LGHNA and CDR2 as YNFKEQ. The ends were cut back, 1 base at V and 0 bases at J, with 9 bases in the middle. The CDR3 covers 15 residues. The CDR3 here is CASSQGQGLNTEAFF. The DNA of the CDR3 is TGTGCCAGCAGCCAAGGCCAGGGGCTGAACACTGAAGCTTTCTTT.

V usage is TRBV4-3 and J usage is TRBJ1-6; no firm D call. This CDR3 has 17 amino acids. Germline CDR1 reads LGHNA; CDR2 reads YSLEER. V was pared by 0 bases and J by 7 bases, with 16 bases between. CDR3 in DNA: TGCGCCAGCAGCCAAGAAGTGTACAGTTTAACAAATTCACCCCTCCACTTT. Its protein is CASSQEVYSLTNSPLHF.

There are a few counts of this clone. The chain uses TRBV19 and TRBJ1-2; D is possibly TRBD1 (5 bases). In germline, CDR1 is LNHDA, CDR2 SQIVND (reference sequence). The CDR3 consists of 14 residues. Trimming stripped 7 bases from V and 8 bases from J, with 20 bases between. CDR3 in amino acids: CASTRGAALLGYTF. The CDR3 coding sequence is TGTGCCAGTACCCGTGGGGCAGCTTTGCTAGGCTACACCTTC.

The chain joins TRBV19 to TRBJ1-5, with 7 bases fitting TRBD1. Looked up from germline, CDR1 is LNHDA and CDR2 is SQIVND (reference sequence). With 0 bases clipped from V and 0 bases from J, the junction kept 14 bases outside the gene matches. This CDR3 is 20 amino acids long. The CDR3 reads CASSIEGQALKDYSNQPQHF. The CDR3 DNA is TGTGCCAGTAGTATAGAAGGACAGGCACTAAAGGATTATAGCAATCAGCCCCAGCATTTT. Using reference TRBV19 and TRBJ1-5 for the parts outside the CDR3, the full variable domain is DGGITQSPKYLFRKEGQNVTLSCEQNLNHDAMYWYRQDPGQGLRLIYYSQIVNDFQKGDIAEGYSVSREKKESFPLTVTSAQKNPTAFYLCASSIEGQALKDYSNQPQHFGDGTRLSIL.

V usage is TRBV28 and J usage is TRBJ2-1; 8 positions match TRBD1. Germline CDR1 reads MDHEN; CDR2 reads SYDVKM. J gave up 10 bases and V 4 bases, and 12 bases lay outside the gene matches. The CDR3 extends over 15 amino acids. Here the CDR3 reads CASSSSGTGQLEQFF. The CDR3 region has the DNA TGTGCCAGCAGTTCTAGTGGGACAGGACAATTGGAGCAGTTCTTC.

The chain joins TRBV2 to TRBJ2-6, with TRBD1 matching 7 bases. Unmatched junction bases numbered 8, after V lost 8 bases and J lost 1 base. The CDR3 is 16 amino acids. Germline CDR1 reads SNHLY; CDR2 reads FYNNEI. This chain's CDR3 is CASGGQKLSGANVLTF. The CDR3 bases are TGTGCCAGCGGGGGACAGAAACTATCTGGGGCCAACGTCCTGACTTTC.

The J gene is TRBJ1-2, the V gene TRBV2; 9 positions agree with TRBD1. The CDR3 has 16 amino acids. From germline, CDR1 is SNHLY and CDR2 FYNNEI. V lost 3 bases to trimming and J lost 3 bases; unmatched junction nucleotides: 8. CDR3 in DNA: TGTGCCAGCAGTGAGACCCCACAGGGGGCTTACTATGGCTACACCTTC. This codes for CASSETPQGAYYGYTF.

The chain joins TRBV6-5 to TRBJ1-6; 9 positions agree with TRBD1. The CDR3 spans 15 residues. Germline values: CDR1 MNHEY, CDR2 SVGAGI. V was pared by 6 bases and J by 7 bases, with 7 bases of the junction left unmatched. For the CDR3, the DNA is TGTGCCAGCAGCTGGACAGGGGCGGGAAATTCACCCCTCCACTTT. Encoded protein: CASSWTGAGNSPLHF.

CDR3 nucleotide sequence: TGTGCCAGCAGCTTTTTGGCCGGTTTGCGGGGGCCCCAAGAGACCCAGTACTTC. It codes for CASSFLAGLRGPQETQYF. This rearrangement joins TRBV7-8 to TRBJ2-5; the D gene is possibly TRBD2 (7 bases). The CDR3 spans 18 residues. Trimming took off 3 bases at V and 1 base at J, with 21 bases between the two ends. CDR1 and CDR2 from the germline V gene are SGHVS and FQNEAQ.

The chain carries TRBV12-3 or TRBV12-4 and TRBJ2-7; a weak D match, TRBD1 (6 bases). The CDR3 extends over 11 amino acids. The V and J ends lost 6 bases and 7 bases respectively, with 10 bases between them. DNA of the CDR3: TGTGCCAGCAGCAGGGGTCAGGAGCAGTACTTC. Its protein product is CASSRGQEQYF.

The gene calls are TRBV12-3 or TRBV12-4 and TRBJ2-7, with 14 bases lining up with TRBD2. V lost 6 bases and J lost 7; bases outside the gene matches: 2. The CDR3 loop spans 13 amino acids. The CDR3 is CASRGTSGSEQYF. CDR3 bases: TGTGCCAGCAGGGGGACTAGCGGGAGTGAGCAGTACTTC.

The genes are TRBV7-8 and TRBJ2-2, with D hard to call. V was cut by 4 bases and J by 6 bases, with 15 bases left in between. CDR1 is SGHVS, CDR2 FQNEAQ, per germline. This CDR3 spans 15 amino acids. The CDR3: CASSWSFQVAGELFF. CDR3 in DNA: TGTGCCAGCAGCTGGTCATTCCAGGTCGCCGGGGAGCTGTTTTTT.

Only a few counts were recorded for this clone. This sample also contains other DNA sequences that code for the same CDR3. The V call is TRBV30, the J call TRBJ2-1; 9 bases line up with TRBD2. This CDR3 comprises 14 residues. CDR1 and CDR2 from the germline V gene are GTSNPN and SVGIG (reference sequence). The CDR3 reads CRAGAGGPHNEQFF. The CDR3 region has the DNA TGTCGAGCGGGGGCGGGGGGGCCCCACAATGAGCAGTTCTTC.

The chain joins TRBV18 to TRBJ1-5, with a tentative D call TRBD1 (6 bases). The CDR3 loop spans 15 amino acids. Between the trimmed V and J ends, which lost 2 bases and 2 bases, there was a span of 10 bases. The germline gives CDR1 KGHSH, CDR2 LQKENI. CDR3 protein: CASSPSGVRNQPQHF. Here the CDR3 DNA reads TGTGCCAGCTCACCATCAGGGGTGCGCAATCAGCCCCAGCATTTT.

This clone was seen just once. The rearrangement joins TRBV6-1 to TRBJ2-1; 8 bases are a match to TRBD1. Germline CDR1 reads MNHNS; CDR2 reads SASEGT. The CDR3 covers 14 residues. The V and J ends lost 2 bases and 8 bases, in that order; junction bases with no gene match: 5. CDR3 region: CASSELQGVDEQFF. The CDR3 coding sequence is TGTGCCAGCAGTGAACTACAGGGGGTGGATGAGCAGTTCTTC.

CDR3 coding DNA: TGTGCCAGCAGTTCCGAGGGACAGGTGAACACTGAAGCTTTCTTT. Translated, it gives CASSSEGQVNTEAFF. The chain has TRBV6-2 or TRBV6-3 and TRBJ1-1; TRBD1 agrees at 8 bases. The V gene end was trimmed by 4 bases and the J gene end by 0 bases; junction bases not matched to a gene: 4. Germline V gives CDR1 MNHEY, CDR2 SVGEGT. This CDR3 spans 15 amino acids.

This clone has just one count. This sequence joins TRBV7-2 and TRBJ2-3; D unresolved. The CDR3 consists of 11 residues. Germline CDR1 SGHTA, CDR2 FQGNSA. The ends were cut back, 2 bases at V and 6 bases at J, with 3 bases in the middle. CDR3 sequence reads: CASSLQDTQYF. Written as DNA, the CDR3 is TGTGCCAGCAGCTTACAGGATACGCAGTATTTT.

The rearrangement uses TRBV19 and TRBJ2-1, with D perhaps matching TRBD1 (6 bases). The germline CDR1 and CDR2 sequences are LNHDA and SQIVND (reference sequence). The CDR3 contains 13 residues. Between the trimmed V and J ends, which lost 5 bases and 9 bases, there was a span of 14 bases. Written as DNA, the CDR3 is TGTGCCAGTAGTCAACAGGGTAAGGGTGAGCAGTTCTTC. This encodes CASSQQGKGEQFF.

This chain uses TRBV30 with TRBJ2-7; TRBD2 matches at 7 bases. CDR3 length equals 13 residues. The germline CDR1 and CDR2 sequences are GTSNPN and SVGIG (reference sequence). With V trimmed by 6 bases and J by 4 bases, 9 bases remained unmatched. Here the CDR3 reads CACSRGVLYEQYF. The CDR3 DNA follows: TGTGCCTGCTCCCGGGGGGTATTGTACGAGCAGTACTTC.

This clone was seen only once. This chain connects TRBV6-5 to TRBJ1-4; D is perhaps TRBD1 (5 bases). V lost 7 bases and J lost 3, with 15 bases in between. The length of the CDR3 is 15 residues. Germline V lookup: CDR1 MNHEY, CDR2 SVGAGI. DNA for the CDR3: TGTGCCAGCACCTATTATCGGGGGTCTAATGAAAAACTGTTTTTT. This codes for CASTYYRGSNEKLFF.

The gene calls are TRBV7-2 and TRBJ1-3, with a possible D match to TRBD1 (6 bases). Germline CDR1 and CDR2: SGHTA and FQGNSA. Trimming shortened V by 5 bases and J by 4 bases, and 18 bases separated the two germline ends. This CDR3 contains 16 residues. The chain's CDR3 is CASSAGQSRPGNTIYF. The CDR3 nucleotides are TGTGCCAGCAGCGCCGGACAGTCGAGACCCGGAAACACCATATATTTT.

This clone occurred once. The rearrangement joins TRBV28 to TRBJ1-2; 8 nucleotides agree with TRBD1. V gave up 9 bases and J gave up 8 bases; unmatched junction bases: 11. This CDR3 has 13 residues. Germline CDR1 reads MDHEN; CDR2 reads SYDVKM. CDR3 nucleotide sequence: TGTGCCAGTACAGGGGGGAGAAGTGGAGGCTACACCTTC. This encodes CASTGGRSGGYTF.

V and J are TRBV4-2 and TRBJ1-2; D is undetermined. CDR3 length equals 15 residues. Per germline, CDR1 LGHNA and CDR2 YNFKEQ. V lost 0 bases and J lost 7, with 15 bases in between. The CDR3 region has the DNA TGTGCCAGCAGCCAAGATTGGTCAGGAGGAGGTGGCTACACCTTC. It translates to CASSQDWSGGGGYTF.

The chain combines TRBV6-2 or TRBV6-3 with TRBJ1-6; 9 nucleotides align to TRBD1. With V trimmed by 4 bases and J by 6 bases, 10 bases remained unmatched. The length of the CDR3 is 17 residues. CDR1 is MNHEY, CDR2 SVGEGT, per germline. The CDR3 spells CASSSPGQGRTNSPLHF. The CDR3 bases are TGTGCCAGCAGTTCGCCGGGACAGGGCAGAACTAATTCACCCCTCCACTTT.

The rearrangement joins TRBV7-9 to TRBJ1-4; 9 bases agree with TRBD1. The CDR3 runs to 15 residues. With 5 bases clipped from V and 2 bases from J, the junction kept 3 bases outside the gene matches. Looked up from germline, CDR1 is SEHNR and CDR2 is FQNEAQ (reference sequence). The CDR3 loop is CASSRGQGTNEKLFF. CDR3 in DNA: TGTGCCAGCAGCCGGGGACAGGGCACTAATGAAAAACTGTTTTTT.